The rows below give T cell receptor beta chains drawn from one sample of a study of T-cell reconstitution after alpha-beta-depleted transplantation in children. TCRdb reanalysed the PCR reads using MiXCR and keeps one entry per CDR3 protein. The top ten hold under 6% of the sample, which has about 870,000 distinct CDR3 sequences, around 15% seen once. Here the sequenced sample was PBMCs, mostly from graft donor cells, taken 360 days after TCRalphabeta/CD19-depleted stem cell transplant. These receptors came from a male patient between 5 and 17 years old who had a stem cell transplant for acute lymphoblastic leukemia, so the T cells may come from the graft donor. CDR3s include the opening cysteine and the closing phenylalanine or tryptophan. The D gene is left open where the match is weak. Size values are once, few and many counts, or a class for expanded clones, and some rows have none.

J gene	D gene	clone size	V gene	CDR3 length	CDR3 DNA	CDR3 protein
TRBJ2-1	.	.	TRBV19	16	TGTGCCAGTAGTATCATGGCGGAGAGCTGGTACAATGAGCAGTTCTTC	CASSIMAESWYNEQFF
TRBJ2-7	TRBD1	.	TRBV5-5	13	TGTGCCAGCAGCTTGGGACAGGGTCGAGGGCAGTACTTC	CASSLGQGRGQYF
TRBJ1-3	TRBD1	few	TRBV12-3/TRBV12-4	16	TGTGCCAGCAGTTGGGACAGCGCTATCTCTGGAAACACCATATATTTT	CASSWDSAISGNTIYF
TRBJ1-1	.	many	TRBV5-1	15	TGCGCCAGCAGCTTGGTCCCAGGGGAGAAGACTGAAGCTTTCTTT	CASSLVPGEKTEAFF
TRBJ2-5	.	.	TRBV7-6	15	TGTGCCAGCAGCTTAGCGCAGACTGGCCCCGGGGGCCAGTACTTC	CASSLAQTGPGGQYF
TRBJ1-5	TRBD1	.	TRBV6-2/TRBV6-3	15	TGTGCCAGCAGTTACATGGGACAGGGCAATCAGCCCCAGCATTTT	CASSYMGQGNQPQHF
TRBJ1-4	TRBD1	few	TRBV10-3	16	TGTGCCATCAGTGAGTCAGGGGGCTCCCTTAATGAAAAACTGTTTTTT	CAISESGGSLNEKLFF
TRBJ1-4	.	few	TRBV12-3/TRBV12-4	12	TGTGCCAGCAGTTTAATGGGGGGAAAACTGTTTTTT	CASSLMGGKLFF
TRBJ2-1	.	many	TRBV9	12	TGTGCCAGCAGCAAATATCACAATGAGCAGTTCTTC	CASSKYHNEQFF
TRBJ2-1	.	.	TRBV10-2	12	TGCGCCAGCATAGCCCGAGGAAATGAGCAGTTCTTC	CASIARGNEQFF
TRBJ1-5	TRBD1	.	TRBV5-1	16	TGCGCCAGCAGCTGGGGGGACAGGGGGCGCAATCAGCCCCAGCATTTT	CASSWGDRGRNQPQHF
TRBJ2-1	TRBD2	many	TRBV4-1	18	TGCGCCAGCAGCCAAGTCCCAGGACTAGCGGGAGGGGACAATGAGCAGTTCTTC	CASSQVPGLAGGDNEQFF
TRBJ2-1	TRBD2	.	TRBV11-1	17	TGTGCCAGCAGCGTTAACAACCGACTAGCGGGAGTCAATGAGCAGTTCTTC	CASSVNNRLAGVNEQFF
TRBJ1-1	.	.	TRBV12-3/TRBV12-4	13	TGTGCCAGCAGTCTCCTCCAGCACACTGAAGCTTTCTTT	CASSLLQHTEAFF
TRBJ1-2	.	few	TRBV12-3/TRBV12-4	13	TGTGCCAGCAGTTTAGTACGGATCTATGGCTACACCTTC	CASSLVRIYGYTF
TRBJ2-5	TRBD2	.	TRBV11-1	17	TGTGCCAGCAGCCCTCCTAGCGGGAGGGCCGTGGGGGAGACCCAGTACTTC	CASSPPSGRAVGETQYF
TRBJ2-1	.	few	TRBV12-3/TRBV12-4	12	TGTGCCAGCAGTTTCGGGAGCGACGAGCAGTTCTTC	CASSFGSDEQFF